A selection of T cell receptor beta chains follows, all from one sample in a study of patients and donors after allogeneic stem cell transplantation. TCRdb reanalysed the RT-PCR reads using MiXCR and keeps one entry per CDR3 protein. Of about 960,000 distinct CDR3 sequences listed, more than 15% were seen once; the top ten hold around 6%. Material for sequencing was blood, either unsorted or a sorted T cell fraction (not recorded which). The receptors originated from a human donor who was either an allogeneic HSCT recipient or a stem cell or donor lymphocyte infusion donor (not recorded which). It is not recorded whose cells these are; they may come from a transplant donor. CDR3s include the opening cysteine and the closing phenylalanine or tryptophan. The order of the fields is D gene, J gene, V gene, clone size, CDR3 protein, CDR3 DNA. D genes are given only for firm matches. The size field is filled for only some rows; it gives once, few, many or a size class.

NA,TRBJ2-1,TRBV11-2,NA,CASSLAKSYNEQFF,TGTGCCAGCAGCTTAGCCAAGTCCTACAATGAGCAGTTCTTC
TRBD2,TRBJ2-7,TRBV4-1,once,CASSQGGGRLRYEQYF,TGCGCCAGCAGCCAAGGAGGCGGGAGGCTCCGCTACGAGCAGTACTTC
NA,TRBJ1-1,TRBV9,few,CASSVSWNTEAFF,TGTGCCAGCAGCGTATCATGGAACACTGAAGCTTTCTTT
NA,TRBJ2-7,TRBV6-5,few,CASSPHKPAQYF,TGTGCCAGCAGTCCTCATAAGCCGGCGCAGTACTTC
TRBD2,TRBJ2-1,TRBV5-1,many,CASSYSPSGRALPEQFF,TGCGCCAGCAGCTATTCCCCTAGCGGGAGGGCCCTTCCTGAGCAGTTCTTC
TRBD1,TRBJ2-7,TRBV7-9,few,CASSGKDRVSYEQYF,TGTGCCAGCAGCGGAAAGGACAGGGTTAGCTACGAGCAGTACTTC
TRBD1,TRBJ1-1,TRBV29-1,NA,CSVEAGGNTEAFF,TGCAGCGTTGAAGCAGGGGGGAACACTGAAGCTTTCTTT
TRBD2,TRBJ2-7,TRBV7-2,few,CASSLRASGGHSYEQYF,TGTGCCAGCAGCTTAAGGGCTAGCGGGGGGCACTCCTACGAGCAGTACTTC
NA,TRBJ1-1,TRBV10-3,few,CAISGRAVATEAFF,TGTGCCATCAGTGGAAGAGCGGTGGCCACTGAAGCTTTCTTT
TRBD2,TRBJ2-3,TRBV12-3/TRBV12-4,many,CASSLRTSGSTDTQYF,TGTGCCAGCAGTCTACGGACTAGCGGGAGCACAGATACGCAGTATTTT
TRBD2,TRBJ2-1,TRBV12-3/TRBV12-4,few,CASRKLAGVNNEQFF,TGTGCCAGCAGGAAACTAGCGGGAGTTAATAATGAGCAGTTCTTC
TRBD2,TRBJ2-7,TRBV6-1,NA,CASSRTSGGLGGYEQYF,TGTGCCAGCAGTCGGACTAGCGGGGGTCTGGGGGGCTACGAGCAGTACTTC
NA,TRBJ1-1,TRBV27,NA,CASSFYRSTEAFF,TGTGCCAGCAGTTTTTACAGGTCCACTGAAGCTTTCTTT
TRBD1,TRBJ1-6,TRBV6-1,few,CASAGTADNSPLHF,TGTGCCAGCGCCGGGACAGCGGATAATTCACCCCTCCACTTT
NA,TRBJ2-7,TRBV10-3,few,CAISDAGIGVSEQYF,TGTGCCATCAGTGACGCGGGGATTGGGGTTTCCGAGCAGTACTTC
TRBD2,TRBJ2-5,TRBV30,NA,CAWSVIAGGVATQYF,TGTGCCTGGAGTGTAATAGCGGGTGGCGTAGCGACCCAGTACTTC
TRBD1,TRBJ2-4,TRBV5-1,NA,CASSLGGGSQYF,TGCGCCAGCAGCTTGGGAGGGGGCTCTCAGTACTTC
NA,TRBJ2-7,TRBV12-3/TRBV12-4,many,CASSETGSYEQYF,TGTGCCAGCAGCGAGACAGGTTCCTACGAGCAGTACTTC
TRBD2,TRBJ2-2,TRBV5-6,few,CASSLAGGALAGELFF,TGTGCCAGCAGCTTGGCCGGGGGGGCGCTGGCCGGGGAGCTGTTTTTT
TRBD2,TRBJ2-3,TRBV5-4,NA,CASSLEREGPTDTQYF,TGTGCCAGCAGCTTAGAGCGGGAGGGGCCTACAGATACGCAGTATTTT
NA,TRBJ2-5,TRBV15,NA,CATSRDRHLLGDDQYF,TGTGCCACCAGCAGAGATCGGCATTTATTAGGTGATGACCAGTACTTC
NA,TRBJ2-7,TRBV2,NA,CASSPRREQYF,TGTGCCAGCAGTCCGCGGCGCGAGCAGTACTTC
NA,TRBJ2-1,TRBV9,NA,CASSVDGDRAGDEQFF,TGTGCCAGCAGCGTAGACGGTGATAGGGCAGGCGATGAGCAGTTCTTC
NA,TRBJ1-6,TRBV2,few,CASSEAGRGSSPLHF,TGTGCCAGCAGTGAGGCAGGGAGGGGATCGTCACCCCTCCACTTT
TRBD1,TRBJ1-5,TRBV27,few,CASSPTGGGLDQPQHF,TGTGCCAGCAGTCCGACAGGGGGCGGCTTGGATCAGCCCCAGCATTTT
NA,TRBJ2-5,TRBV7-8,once,CASSLGGGAWETQYF,TGTGCCAGCAGCTTAGGGGGGGGCGCTTGGGAGACCCAGTACTTC
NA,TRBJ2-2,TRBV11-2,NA,CASSLTNTPRELFF,TGTGCCAGCAGCTTGACTAACACACCCCGGGAGCTGTTTTTT
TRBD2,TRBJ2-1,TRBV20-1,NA,CSAPPLAGGSYNEQFF,TGCAGTGCCCCCCCCTTAGCGGGGGGTTCCTACAATGAGCAGTTCTTC
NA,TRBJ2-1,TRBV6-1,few,CASSKGGGLNEQFF,TGTGCCAGCAGCAAAGGAGGGGGGTTGAATGAGCAGTTCTTC
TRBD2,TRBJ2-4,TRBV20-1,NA,CSARAPSGAGYIQYF,TGCAGTGCTAGAGCTCCTAGCGGGGCCGGGTACATTCAGTACTTC
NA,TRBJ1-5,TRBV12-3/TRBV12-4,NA,CASSFSSAQPQHF,TGTGCCAGCAGTTTTTCATCGGCTCAGCCCCAGCATTTT
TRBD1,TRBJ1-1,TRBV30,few,CAWSGRGFEAFF,TGTGCCTGGAGCGGCAGGGGGTTTGAAGCTTTCTTT
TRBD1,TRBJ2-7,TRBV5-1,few,CASSWTGPRDEQYF,TGCGCCAGCAGCTGGACAGGTCCCCGCGACGAGCAGTACTTC
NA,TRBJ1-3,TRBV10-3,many,CAINKGTTGNTIYF,TGTGCCATCAACAAGGGGACGACCGGAAACACCATATATTTT
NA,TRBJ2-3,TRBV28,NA,CASQEGVANTDTQYF,TGTGCCAGCCAGGAGGGAGTAGCGAACACAGATACGCAGTATTTT
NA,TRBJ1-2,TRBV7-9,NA,CASRVLGGAGYTF,TGTGCCAGCAGAGTCCTGGGAGGCGCTGGCTACACCTTC
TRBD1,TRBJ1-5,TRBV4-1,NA,CASSPSPGQGNQPQHF,TGCGCCAGCAGCCCGAGTCCCGGACAGGGCAATCAGCCCCAGCATTTT
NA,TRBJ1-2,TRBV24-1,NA,CATSPPGQSYGYTF,TGTGCCACCAGCCCGCCGGGGCAGTCGTATGGCTACACCTTC
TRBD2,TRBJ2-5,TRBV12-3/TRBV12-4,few,CASSLAGVGETQYF,TGTGCCAGCAGCCTAGCGGGAGTTGGGGAGACCCAGTACTTC
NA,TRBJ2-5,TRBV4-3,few,CASSQDGGRGETQYF,TGCGCCAGCAGCCAAGATGGGGGGCGCGGGGAGACCCAGTACTTC
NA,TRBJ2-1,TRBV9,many,CASSLREFKSYNEQFF,TGTGCCAGCAGCCTGCGAGAATTCAAATCATACAATGAGCAGTTCTTC
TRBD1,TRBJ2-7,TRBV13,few,CASSQGQGGLYEQYF,TGTGCCAGCAGCCAAGGACAGGGGGGCCTATACGAGCAGTACTTC
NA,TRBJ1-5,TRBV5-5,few,CASSLVESNQPQHF,TGTGCCAGCAGCTTGGTAGAGAGTAATCAGCCCCAGCATTTT
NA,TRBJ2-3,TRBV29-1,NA,CSVGTDSTDTQYF,TGCAGCGTTGGAACCGACAGCACAGATACGCAGTATTTT
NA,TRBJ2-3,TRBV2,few,CASKNPGESTDTQYF,TGTGCCAGCAAAAACCCAGGGGAAAGCACAGATACGCAGTATTTT
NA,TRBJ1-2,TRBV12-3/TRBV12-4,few,CASSLSGGRGYTF,TGTGCCAGCAGTTTAAGCGGGGGCCGGGGCTACACCTTC
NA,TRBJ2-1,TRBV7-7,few,CASSLRGYDNEQFF,TGTGCTAGCAGCTTAAGGGGGTACGACAATGAGCAGTTCTTC
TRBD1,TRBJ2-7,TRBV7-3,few,CASRSRGHHEQYF,TGTGCCAGCAGGTCCAGGGGGCATCACGAGCAGTACTTC
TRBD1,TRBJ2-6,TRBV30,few,CAWGPRGIGANVLTF,TGTGCCTGGGGCCCCAGGGGGATTGGGGCCAACGTCCTGACTTTC
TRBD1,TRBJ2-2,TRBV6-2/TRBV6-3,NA,CASAGTGGIDTGELFF,TGTGCCTCTGCCGGGACAGGGGGCATTGACACCGGGGAGCTGTTTTTT
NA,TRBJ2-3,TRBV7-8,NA,CASSLELGGDTQYF,TGTGCCAGCAGCTTAGAATTGGGTGGGGATACGCAGTATTTT